This is a list of T cell receptor beta chains from one sample in a study of human thymus T cells. Using immunoSEQ multiplex PCR, the repertoire was profiled, and TCRdb retains in-frame clones only, with some absent. The repertoire holds about 46,000 clones, roughly 94% seen once, with around 0.2% in the top ten. The material sequenced was blood. Receptors originate from a girl less than two years old with a congenital heart defect but otherwise immunologically healthy. CDR3s include the opening cysteine and the closing phenylalanine or tryptophan. A D gene is named only where the DNA matches it firmly. The listing skips clone size in some rows; elsewhere it reads once, few, many or a size class.

V gene: TRBV5-4; clone size: NA; CDR3 length: 14; D gene: NA; J gene: TRBJ1-4; CDR3 DNA: TGTGCCAGCAGCTTGTCAGTGAGGTCTGAAAAACTGTTTTTT; CDR3 protein: CASSLSVRSEKLFF
V gene: TRBV7-9; clone size: NA; CDR3 length: 16; D gene: TRBD2; J gene: TRBJ2-7; CDR3 DNA: TGTGCCAGCAGCTGGGGACTAGCGGGAACAATTTACGAGCAGTACTTC; CDR3 protein: CASSWGLAGTIYEQYF
V gene: TRBV29-1; clone size: NA; CDR3 length: 12; D gene: NA; J gene: TRBJ2-2; CDR3 DNA: TGCAGCGTTGTGGGGGGGCGGAGGGAGCTGTTTTTT; CDR3 protein: CSVVGGRRELFF
V gene: TRBV10-1; clone size: NA; CDR3 length: 15; D gene: TRBD1; J gene: TRBJ2-7; CDR3 DNA: TGCGCCAGCAGTGAGGCCAGGGGACAGGGCGGCGAGCAGTACTTC; CDR3 protein: CASSEARGQGGEQYF
V gene: TRBV6-5; clone size: NA; CDR3 length: 14; D gene: TRBD2; J gene: TRBJ2-7; CDR3 DNA: TGTGCCAGCGGATCACTAGCGGCTCCCTACGAGCAGTACTTC; CDR3 protein: CASGSLAAPYEQYF
V gene: TRBV7-2; clone size: NA; CDR3 length: 17; D gene: TRBD2; J gene: TRBJ2-1; CDR3 DNA: TGTGCCAGCAGCCAGCCGGGACTAGTACAGCCCTACAATGAGCAGTTCTTC; CDR3 protein: CASSQPGLVQPYNEQFF
V gene: TRBV7-9; clone size: NA; CDR3 length: 15; D gene: TRBD1; J gene: TRBJ2-1; CDR3 DNA: TGTGCCAGCAGCACAACAGGGGACTCCTACAATGAGCAGTTCTTC; CDR3 protein: CASSTTGDSYNEQFF
V gene: TRBV7-9; clone size: NA; CDR3 length: 13; D gene: NA; J gene: TRBJ2-7; CDR3 DNA: TGTGCCAGCAGCCCCAGGGACACCTACGAGCAGTACTTC; CDR3 protein: CASSPRDTYEQYF
V gene: TRBV5-1; clone size: NA; CDR3 length: 13; D gene: NA; J gene: TRBJ1-2; CDR3 DNA: TGCGCCAGCAGCTTAGGAGACGACTATGGCTACACCTTC; CDR3 protein: CASSLGDDYGYTF
V gene: TRBV29-1; clone size: few; CDR3 length: 13; D gene: TRBD1; J gene: TRBJ1-5; CDR3 DNA: TGCAGCGTTGGACAGGGCAGCAATCAGCCCCAGCATTTT; CDR3 protein: CSVGQGSNQPQHF
V gene: TRBV18; clone size: NA; CDR3 length: 14; D gene: NA; J gene: TRBJ2-1; CDR3 DNA: TGTGCCAGCTCAGGCGGGACCCGGGACAATGAGCAGTTCTTC; CDR3 protein: CASSGGTRDNEQFF